The 29 T cell receptor beta chains listed next were all sequenced from one sample in a study of blood T cells in healthy people across ages. Next came a second PCR, run for roughly 6 to 11 cycles, which used a sample-barcoded 5' primer along with a J-beta primer mix. TCRdb reprocessed the 5' RACE reads via MiXCR and lists one record per CDR3 protein. Among 600,000 or so distinct CDR3 sequences listed, approximately 30% were seen once. Input material: blood. The receptors originated from a woman older than 75 in good health.

This clonotype showed up many times. The CDR3 DNA is TGCGCCAGCAGCTCCGGGACGATTGTCCAATCGGATGGCTACACCTTC. Its protein is CASSSGTIVQSDGYTF. The chain employs TRBV5-1 and TRBJ1-2; possibly TRBD1 for D (5 bases). CDR1 and CDR2 from the germline V gene are SGHRS and YFSETQ. The V end lost 3 bases, the J end lost 6 bases, and 21 bases lay between the germline ends. This CDR3 contains 16 residues.

This clonotype was detected ten times or more. V gene TRBV12-3 or TRBV12-4 combines with J gene TRBJ2-3, with TRBD2 identical over 7 bases. V lost 3 bases and J lost 0; bases outside the gene matches: 3. This CDR3 spans 15 amino acids. In DNA form, the CDR3 reads TGTGCCAGCAGTTTTGGAGCGGGGAGCACAGATACGCAGTATTTT. Protein sequence: CASSFGAGSTDTQYF.

The chain joins TRBV20-1 to TRBJ2-1; the match to TRBD2 covers 9 bases. The DNA end is a closer match to TRBJ2-7, so the J assignment may be wrong. The CDR3 is 16 amino acids. Germline V gene lookup returns CDR1 DFQATT and CDR2 SNEGSKA (reference sequence). The CDR3 region is CSARDLAGGFYNEQYF. The CDR3 DNA follows: TGCAGTGCTAGAGATCTGGCGGGGGGGTTCTACAATGAGCAGTACTTC.

This clonotype was found once. The chain uses TRBV27 and TRBJ2-1; D is undetermined. The V gene lost 6 bases and the J gene lost 7 bases, with 13 bases spanning the gap. The germline gives CDR1 MNHEY, CDR2 SMNVEV (reference sequence). The CDR3 is 13 amino acids. CDR3 region: CASSTPARNEQFF. The DNA for the CDR3 is TGTGCCAGCAGCACCCCGGCCCGGAATGAGCAGTTCTTC.

This clonotype came up once. The rearrangement links TRBV12-3 or TRBV12-4 to TRBJ2-3; D remains unclear. V was pared by 1 base and J by 4 bases, with 6 bases between. The CDR3 is made up of 13 amino acids. The CDR3: CASSLDGADTQYF. The CDR3 nucleotides are TGTGCCAGCAGTTTAGACGGTGCAGATACGCAGTATTTT.

This clonotype was detected many times. J is TRBJ1-2 and V is TRBV27; the D is unclear. V lost 0 bases to trimming and J lost 3 bases, with 5 bases between them. In germline, CDR1 is MNHEY, CDR2 SMNVEV (reference sequence). The CDR3 runs to 13 residues. CDR3 region: CASSLSVDYGYTF. In DNA form, the CDR3 reads TGTGCCAGCAGTTTATCGGTAGACTATGGCTACACCTTC.

The genes are TRBV27 and TRBJ2-2; D tentatively reads TRBD1 or TRBD2 (6 bases each). Per the germline V gene, CDR1 is MNHEY and CDR2 is SMNVEV (reference sequence). Trimming stripped 3 bases from V and 1 base from J, with 12 bases between. The CDR3 has 16 residues. As DNA, the CDR3 is TGTGCCAGCAGTTTGTTAGGGGGGATGAACACCGGGGAGCTGTTTTTT. It translates to CASSLLGGMNTGELFF.

This clonotype was seen at least ten times. This chain connects TRBV5-1 to TRBJ2-1; TRBD1 matches 9 bases. The CDR3 has 14 residues. Germline values: CDR1 SGHRS, CDR2 YFSETQ. J was trimmed by 5 bases and V by 5 bases; bases with no gene match: 5. CDR3 in DNA: TGCGCCAGCAGGAGGGACAGGGCTGACAATGAGCAGTTCTTC. Translation: CASRRDRADNEQFF.

The V and J genes are TRBV7-6 and TRBJ2-1, with a possible D match to TRBD2 (7 bases). Germline lookup yields CDR1 SGHVS and CDR2 FNYEAQ. V gave up 10 bases and J gave up 9 bases, with 22 bases separating them. The CDR3 is made up of 14 amino acids. The CDR3 loop reads CANREAGAGIEQFF. The CDR3 bases are TGTGCCAACAGGGAGGCGGGGGCGGGTATTGAGCAGTTCTTC.

The genes are TRBV20-1 and TRBJ2-5, with 11 bases matching TRBD2. This CDR3 has 14 residues. CDR1 is DFQATT, CDR2 SNEGSKA, per germline (reference sequence). V lost 2 bases and J lost 9; bases outside the gene matches: 8. The CDR3 DNA sequence: TGCAGTGCTAGAACTAGCGGGGGAAAGAAGGCCCAGTACTTC. Translation: CSARTSGGKKAQYF.

This clonotype was recorded at least ten times. The chain uses TRBV20-1 and TRBJ2-3; D is unresolved. This CDR3 is built from 14 residues. Germline V lookup: CDR1 DFQATT, CDR2 SNEGSKA (reference sequence). Deletions cut 0 bases from V and 4 bases from J, with 11 bases between. CDR3 amino acids: CSAREPRGADTQYF. In DNA form, the CDR3 reads TGCAGTGCTAGAGAACCCCGCGGCGCAGATACGCAGTATTTT.

The chain joins TRBV5-1 to TRBJ1-6; D unclear. V lost 2 bases to trimming and J lost 0 bases, with 9 bases between them. CDR1 is SGHRS and CDR2 is YFSETQ in the germline V gene. The CDR3 totals 16 residues. This CDR3 is CASSFTPGSYNSPLHF. The CDR3 nucleotides are TGCGCCAGCAGCTTTACTCCGGGCTCCTATAATTCACCCCTCCACTTT.

The chain has TRBV5-1 and TRBJ2-5, with unresolved D. This CDR3 region has 12 residues. CDR1 and CDR2 from the germline V gene are SGHRS and YFSETQ. V lost 3 bases and J 2 bases, leaving 5 bases between the germline ends. CDR3 in DNA: TGCGCCAGCAGCTCGAAACAAGAGACCCAGTACTTC. It codes for CASSSKQETQYF.

This clonotype was recorded many times. The CDR3 nucleotides read TGTGCCAGCAGCCTAAACCCGACCCGGGCCTACAACAATGAGCAGTTCTTC. Translated, it gives CASSLNPTRAYNNEQFF. The rearrangement links TRBV7-3 to TRBJ2-1; D unresolved. CDR3 length: 17 residues. V lost 5 bases and J lost 5, with 22 bases in between. CDR1 is SGHTA and CDR2 is FQGTGA in the germline V gene.

This clonotype was counted at least ten times. The chain uses TRBV27 and TRBJ1-2; D possibly corresponds to TRBD1 (5 bases). The V and J ends lost 1 base and 3 bases respectively, with 9 bases between them. Germline loops: CDR1 MNHEY, CDR2 SMNVEV (reference sequence). This CDR3 has 14 amino acids. The CDR3 nucleotides are TGTGCCAGCAGTTTATGGGGCCCAGACTATGGCTACACCTTC. This sequence encodes CASSLWGPDYGYTF.

With respect to this clonotype: A single base separates this from a much larger clone, so it may be a read error. The chain combines TRBV5-1 with TRBJ2-5; tentatively, D is TRBD2 (5 bases). Trimming left V 1 base short and J 1 base short, with 8 bases between. CDR1 and CDR2 from the germline V gene are SGHRS and YFSETQ. The CDR3 is 14 residues long. The CDR3 is CASSLRRPQETQYF. CDR3 nucleotides: TGCGCCAGCAGCTTGCGGAGGCCCCAAGAGACCCAGTACTTC.

Remarks on this clonotype: A much larger clone lies one base from this, so it may be a read error. The chain links TRBV6-5 to TRBJ2-7; TRBD1 matches at 7 bases. Germline loops: CDR1 MNHEY, CDR2 SVGAGI. This CDR3 spans 15 amino acids. Losses at the gene ends were 0 bases for V and 5 bases for J; bases not matched to a gene: 7. CDR3 nucleotide sequence: TGTGCCAGCAGTTACTCTGGGACAGTTGCCCACGAGCAGTACTTC. Protein sequence: CASSYSGTVAHEQYF.

This chain links TRBV6-1 with TRBJ2-5; TRBD1 matches 7 bases. Germline CDR1 reads MNHNS; CDR2 reads SASEGT. The CDR3 spans 13 residues. Germline trimming cut 4 bases from V and 11 bases from J; bases unmatched to any gene: 10. CDR3 in amino acids: CASSGNRGTPQYF. The CDR3 DNA sequence: TGTGCCAGCAGTGGAAACAGGGGAACGCCGCAGTACTTC.

A note on this clonotype: A much more abundant neighbour one base away suggests this may be a read error. The V and J genes are TRBV20-1 and TRBJ2-3; unclear D gene. The germline V gene has CDR1 DFQATT and CDR2 SNEGSKA (reference sequence). The CDR3 has 12 amino acids. The CDR3, as DNA: TGCGGTGCTAGGCCTACCACAGATACGCAGTATTTT. This translates into CGARPTTDTQYF.

The gene calls are TRBV20-1 and TRBJ1-5, with a weak D call TRBD1 (5 bases). CDR1 is DFQATT, CDR2 SNEGSKA, per germline (reference sequence). The CDR3 has 13 residues. V lost 5 bases and J 1 base, leaving 9 bases between the germline ends. The CDR3 protein is CSAGRESNQPQHF. The CDR3 DNA is TGCAGTGCTGGCAGGGAAAGCAATCAGCCCCAGCATTTT.

In regard to this clonotype: A much larger clone differs from this one at a single base, so this may be a read error. This chain's CDR3 is CANGTRGESTDTQYF. For the CDR3, the DNA is TGTGCCAACGGAACGCGGGGGGAGTCAACAGATACGCAGTATTTT. The J gene is TRBJ2-3, the V gene TRBV6-1; 8 positions match TRBD2. The germline V gene has CDR1 MNHNS and CDR2 SASEGT. There are 15 residues in the CDR3. V lost 10 bases and J lost 3; bases outside the gene matches: 12.

This clonotype was recorded once. The V gene is TRBV6-5, the J gene TRBJ2-1, with D perhaps assigned TRBD1 or TRBD2 (6 bases each). Per the germline V gene, CDR1 is MNHEY and CDR2 is SVGAGI. The CDR3 runs to 15 residues. Trimming removed 8 bases from V and 10 bases from J, with 24 bases in between. CDR3 in amino acids: CASAEGPGQFYEQFF. CDR3 nucleotides: TGTGCCAGCGCGGAGGGCCCCGGACAGTTCTACGAGCAGTTCTTC.

DNA of the CDR3: TGTGCCAGCAGCTCTGGGAGGACAGGGAACAATGAGCAGTTCTTC. Translating it yields CASSSGRTGNNEQFF. The V call is TRBV5-4, the J call TRBJ2-1; TRBD1 matches 8 bases. The junction had 7 bases not matched to a gene; V was cut back by 3 bases and J by 5 bases. Germline V CDR1 and CDR2: SGHNT, YYREEE (reference sequence). CDR3 length equals 15 residues.

As regards this clonotype: A single base separates this from a much larger clone, so it may be a read error. The chain employs TRBV20-1 and TRBJ2-1; 7 nucleotides align to TRBD2. The V gene's germline CDR1 is DFQATT and CDR2 SNEGSKA (reference sequence). Trimming cost V 0 bases and J 5 bases; bases outside gene matches: 10. The CDR3 runs 16 residues. The CDR3 DNA sequence: TGCAGTGCTAGAGATCAGCCCCTAGCGGACCACAATGAGCAGTTCTTC. It codes for CSARDQPLADHNEQFF.

This clonotype was found many times. V usage is TRBV10-3 and J usage is TRBJ2-7; 7 nucleotides match TRBD1. The CDR3 totals 13 residues. Trimming cost V 6 bases and J 3 bases; bases outside gene matches: 5. Germline lookup yields CDR1 ENHRY and CDR2 SYGVKD. This CDR3 reads CAISRGQDYEQYF. Here the CDR3 DNA reads TGTGCCATCAGCCGAGGACAGGACTACGAGCAGTACTTC.

As to this clonotype: A much larger clone differs by one base, so this may be a read error. The CDR3 region is CASSLIPRNEAFF. The CDR3 nucleotides are TGTGCCAGCAGCTTAATTCCCCGCAACGAAGCTTTCTTT. The genes are TRBV7-3 and TRBJ1-1; D not resolved. This CDR3 comprises 13 residues. V dropped 1 base and J dropped 8 bases, with 11 bases sitting between them. Germline V gene sequence: CDR1 SGHTA, CDR2 FQGTGA.

Written as DNA, the CDR3 is TGTGCCAGCAGTTTACGGTCGAATCGAGGTGAAAAACTGTTTTTT. Protein: CASSLRSNRGEKLFF. This sequence joins TRBV12-3 or TRBV12-4 and TRBJ1-4, with D unclear. This CDR3 has 15 amino acids. Trimming took off 2 bases at V and 7 bases at J, with 14 bases between the two ends.

J is TRBJ2-3 and V is TRBV7-2, with D tentatively TRBD2 (6 bases). The CDR3 runs 16 residues. Looked up from germline, CDR1 is SGHTA and CDR2 is FQGNSA. The germline V and J ends were trimmed by 5 bases and 1 base, with 16 bases remaining between them. The CDR3 sequence: CASSVDGGSGTDTQYF. CDR3 DNA sequence: TGTGCCAGCAGCGTCGATGGGGGGTCTGGCACAGATACGCAGTATTTT.

This clonotype was seen many times. The chain recombines TRBV5-1 with TRBJ2-5; 9 bases agree with TRBD1. CDR1 is SGHRS and CDR2 is YFSETQ in the germline V gene. V lost 4 bases to trimming and J lost 4 bases; unmatched junction nucleotides: 14. This CDR3 contains 17 residues. The CDR3 region has the DNA TGCGCCAGCAGCCTGAATCCGGGACAGGGTGGGGGAGAGACCCAGTACTTC. It specifies CASSLNPGQGGGETQYF.